One and the same sample provided the 27 T cell receptor beta chains below, sequenced in a study of OX40 agonist ivuxolimab in advanced cancers. Repertoires were generated with immunoSEQ multiplex PCR, while TCRdb's copy carries only in-frame clones and drops some. The table shows approximately 80,000 clones, with around 90% occurring only once. The input for sequencing was CD4+ or CD8+ T cells sorted from blood, taken in a trial of the OX40 agonist ivuxolimab. Receptors originate from an adult with an advanced solid tumor such as melanoma, head and neck, liver or kidney cancer.

The CDR3 DNA follows: TGTGCCAGCAGCGTAACGACCCTCGCTAATTCACCCCTCCACTTT. Translating gives CASSVTTLANSPLHF. This chain uses TRBV9 with TRBJ1-6; D gene uncertain. The CDR3 consists of 15 residues. The V and J ends lost 1 base and 6 bases respectively, with 11 bases between them. Germline assignment: CDR1 SGDLS and CDR2 YYNGEE.

The rearrangement links TRBV7-6 to TRBJ2-2, with unresolved D. Germline assignment: CDR1 SGHVS and CDR2 FNYEAQ. The CDR3 length is 14 residues. V lost 0 bases, J lost 3 bases, and 5 bases lay in between. The CDR3 reads CASSLAPYTGELFF. CDR3 in DNA: TGTGCCAGCAGCTTAGCCCCCTACACCGGGGAGCTGTTTTTT.

The chain employs TRBV6-5 and TRBJ2-7; 8 nucleotides line up with TRBD2. V was clipped by 2 bases and J by 2 bases; unmatched bases: 5. CDR3 size: 15 residues. From germline, CDR1 is MNHEY and CDR2 SVGAGI. CDR3 sequence (DNA): TGTGCCAGCAGTTACCCTAGCGGGTTCCCCTACGAGCAGTACTTC. Amino acid sequence: CASSYPSGFPYEQYF.

This clone came up a few times. The CDR3: CASSLAGTREREQYF. The CDR3 nucleotides read TGCGCCAGCAGCTTGGCCGGGACACGGGAGAGAGAGCAGTACTTC. The J gene is TRBJ2-7, the V gene TRBV5-1; either TRBD1 or TRBD2 may supply D (6 bases each). Trimming removed 0 bases from V and 7 bases from J, with 17 bases in between. CDR1 and CDR2 (germline): SGHRS, YFSETQ. This CDR3 is 15 amino acids long.

The chain couples TRBV28 to TRBJ1-2, with no clear D. This CDR3 is 14 amino acids long. Germline V gene data show CDR1 as MDHEN and CDR2 as SYDVKM. The V end lost 5 bases, the J end lost 1 base, and 11 bases lay between the germline ends. CDR3 sequence (DNA): TGTGCCAGCAGTGGTATCCCCGTTAACTATGGCTACACCTTC. It yields the protein CASSGIPVNYGYTF.

The chain has TRBV6-1 and TRBJ1-5; tentatively, D is TRBD1 (5 bases). Trimming took 6 bases from V and 3 from J, leaving 15 bases between them. The germline V gene has CDR1 MNHNS and CDR2 SASEGT. This CDR3 has 15 amino acids. The CDR3 DNA is TGTGCCAGCAGACCCGGGACCGTCAACAATCAGCCCCAGCATTTT. Its protein is CASRPGTVNNQPQHF.

The sample holds one count of this clone. V gene TRBV23-1 combines with J gene TRBJ1-1; D uncertain. TRBV23-1 counts as an open reading frame of uncertain function. The ends were cut back, 7 bases at V and 3 bases at J, with 9 bases in the middle. This CDR3 has 12 amino acids. CDR3 sequence reads: CASTRPDTEAFF. The CDR3 DNA is TGCGCCAGCACCCGGCCGGACACTGAAGCTTTCTTT.

This chain joins TRBV7-2 and TRBJ2-3; maybe TRBD1 (6 bases). The germline V gene has CDR1 SGHTA and CDR2 FQGNSA. The CDR3 is made up of 15 amino acids. V was cut by 1 base and J by 0 bases, with 8 bases left in between. CDR3 sequence (DNA): TGTGCCAGCAGCTTAGACAGGGTCAGCACAGATACGCAGTATTTT. It translates to CASSLDRVSTDTQYF.

The V gene is TRBV27, the J gene TRBJ2-5; possibly TRBD2 for D (5 bases). Germline CDR1 is MNHEY and CDR2 is SMNVEV (reference sequence). The V end was cut by 5 bases, the J end by 9 bases, with 22 bases between. The CDR3 runs to 15 residues. The CDR3 loop is CASSPLDGYYGAQYF. The CDR3 DNA sequence: TGTGCCAGCAGTCCCCTCGACGGATACTACGGGGCCCAGTACTTC.

The chain employs TRBV19 and TRBJ2-5; TRBD2 aligns across 11 bases. CDR1 and CDR2 (germline): LNHDA, SQIVND (reference sequence). The J segment lost 1 base and the V segment lost 10 bases, leaving 8 bases of the junction unmatched. This CDR3 is built from 15 residues. The CDR3 bases are TGTGCCACTGGGGGTCTAGCGGGAGGCCAAGAGACCCAGTACTTC. Protein sequence: CATGGLAGGQETQYF. The full variable domain, with the rest looked up from reference TRBV19 and TRBJ2-5, is DGGITQSPKYLFRKEGQNVTLSCEQNLNHDAMYWYRQDPGQGLRLIYYSQIVNDFQKGDIAEGYSVSREKKESFPLTVTSAQKNPTAFYLCATGGLAGGQETQYFGPGTRLLVL.

V gene TRBV5-1 combines with J gene TRBJ2-2; D perhaps matches TRBD2 (5 bases). This CDR3 comprises 16 residues. Trimming removed 3 bases at V and 4 bases at J, with 16 bases between. CDR1 is SGHRS, CDR2 YFSETQ, per germline. The CDR3: CASSSGYSDVTGELFF. Written as DNA, the CDR3 is TGCGCCAGCAGCTCAGGTTATAGCGACGTCACCGGGGAGCTGTTTTTT. Full variable domain (rest looked up from reference TRBV5-1 and TRBJ2-2): KAGVTQTPRYLIKTRGQQVTLSCSPISGHRSVSWYQQTPGQGLQFLFEYFSETQRNKGNFPGRFSGRQFSNSRSEMNVSTLELGDSALYLCASSSGYSDVTGELFFGEGSRLTVL.

This clone was counted between two and nine times. The V and J genes are TRBV15 and TRBJ2-3, with D possibly TRBD1 on 6 matching bases. The V end lost 5 bases, the J end lost 3 bases, and 15 bases lay between the germline ends. Germline lookup yields CDR1 LNHNV and CDR2 YYDKDF (reference sequence). The CDR3 is 15 amino acids. Written as DNA, the CDR3 is TGTGCCACCAGCGCAAGGCAGGGGCAGACAGATACGCAGTATTTT. Translating gives CATSARQGQTDTQYF.

V is TRBV2 and J is TRBJ2-6; no clear D gene. The CDR3 has 14 amino acids. Trimming took 4 bases from V and 1 from J, leaving 5 bases between them. The germline V gene has CDR1 SNHLY and CDR2 FYNNEI. The CDR3 region has the DNA TGTGCCAGCAGTGCGCTTTCTGGGGCCAACGTCCTGACTTTC. It encodes CASSALSGANVLTF. Complete variable domain (other parts from reference TRBV2 and TRBJ2-6): EPEVTQTPSHQVTQMGQEVILRCVPISNHLYFYWYRQILGQKVEFLVSFYNNEISEKSEIFDDQFSVERPDGSNFTLKIRSTKLEDSAMYFCASSALSGANVLTFGAGSRLTVL.

The V and J genes are TRBV2 and TRBJ1-2; 7 bases line up with TRBD1. The CDR3 contains 17 residues. The germline gives CDR1 SNHLY, CDR2 FYNNEI. V shed 6 bases and J 6 bases; nucleotides not matched to a gene: 19. CDR3 in amino acids: CASSAFGGQYRFDGYTF. The CDR3 DNA reads as TGTGCCAGCAGCGCTTTCGGGGGACAGTACCGATTCGATGGCTACACCTTC. Full variable domain (rest looked up from reference TRBV2 and TRBJ1-2): EPEVTQTPSHQVTQMGQEVILRCVPISNHLYFYWYRQILGQKVEFLVSFYNNEISEKSEIFDDQFSVERPDGSNFTLKIRSTKLEDSAMYFCASSAFGGQYRFDGYTFGSGTRLTVV.

The J gene is TRBJ2-1, the V gene TRBV19, with 9 bases matching TRBD1. CDR3 length equals 16 residues. Germline assignment: CDR1 LNHDA and CDR2 SQIVND (reference sequence). V was pared by 2 bases and J by 7 bases, with 9 bases of the junction left unmatched. CDR3: CASSISTRDRANEQFF. CDR3 sequence (DNA): TGTGCCAGTAGTATATCAACCAGGGACAGGGCTAATGAGCAGTTCTTC.

The chain uses TRBV30 and TRBJ2-3; 8 bases map to TRBD2. The germline V gene has CDR1 GTSNPN and CDR2 SVGIG (reference sequence). CDR3 length: 16 residues. V lost 3 bases to trimming and J lost 2 bases; unmatched junction nucleotides: 10. CDR3 nucleotides: TGTGCCTGGAGCCGCGGGAGCGGGGGCTACACAGATACGCAGTATTTT. Its protein product is CAWSRGSGGYTDTQYF.

The V call is TRBV30, the J call TRBJ2-1; TRBD2 agrees at 7 bases. The V segment lost 0 bases and the J segment 3 bases; nucleotides outside the gene matches: 8. Germline loops: CDR1 GTSNPN, CDR2 SVGIG (reference sequence). The CDR3 is made up of 16 amino acids. The CDR3 nucleotides are TGTGCCTGGAGTGTACGAAGAGCGGGAAGCTACAATGAGCAGTTCTTC. Translated: CAWSVRRAGSYNEQFF.

The chain recombines TRBV19 with TRBJ2-7; the match to TRBD1 covers 11 bases. With 3 bases clipped from V and 3 bases from J, the junction kept 4 bases outside the gene matches. CDR3 length: 15 residues. CDR1 is LNHDA, CDR2 SQIVND, per germline (reference sequence). The CDR3 region has the DNA TGTGCCAGTAGTATTGTGGGACAGGGGGTCTACGAGCAGTACTTC. This sequence encodes CASSIVGQGVYEQYF.

CDR3 amino acids: CASSFRGNEQFF. CDR3 coding DNA: TGCGCCAGCAGCTTCAGGGGAAATGAGCAGTTCTTC. This chain links TRBV5-1 with TRBJ2-1; possible D gene TRBD1, 6 bases. V was cut by 2 bases and J by 7 bases, with 7 bases left in between. CDR1 SGHRS and CDR2 YFSETQ come from the germline V gene. The CDR3 loop spans 12 amino acids. The full variable domain, completed using reference TRBV5-1 and TRBJ2-1, is KAGVTQTPRYLIKTRGQQVTLSCSPISGHRSVSWYQQTPGQGLQFLFEYFSETQRNKGNFPGRFSGRQFSNSRSEMNVSTLELGDSALYLCASSFRGNEQFFGPGTRLTVL.

The chain uses TRBV18 and TRBJ2-5; 7 bases line up with TRBD1. This CDR3 region has 15 residues. CDR1 KGHSH and CDR2 LQKENI come from the germline V gene. The V and J ends lost 3 bases and 5 bases, in that order; junction bases with no gene match: 9. In DNA form, the CDR3 reads TGTGCCAGCTCACCTACGGACAGGCGAGAGGAGACCCAGTACTTC. Residues: CASSPTDRREETQYF.

The rearrangement uses TRBV5-1 and TRBJ2-2; 10 nucleotides match TRBD1. The CDR3 is made up of 16 amino acids. Germline V CDR1 and CDR2: SGHRS, YFSETQ. Losses at the gene ends were 4 bases for V and 6 bases for J; bases not matched to a gene: 9. In DNA form, the CDR3 reads TGCGCCAGCAGCCTCCCGGGGACAGGGGAGGCCGGGGAGCTGTTTTTT. Translated, it gives CASSLPGTGEAGELFF.

This chain joins TRBV5-1 and TRBJ1-1; D perhaps matches TRBD1 (6 bases). V gave up 0 bases and J gave up 6 bases, with 15 bases separating them. The CDR3 runs to 15 residues. Germline lookup yields CDR1 SGHRS and CDR2 YFSETQ. Here the CDR3 reads CASSLEGGTLAEAFF. The CDR3 nucleotides read TGCGCCAGCAGCTTGGAGGGGGGAACGTTAGCTGAAGCTTTCTTT.

The CDR3 spells CASSLGNLAGGSTDTQYF. CDR3 nucleotide sequence: TGTGCCAGCAGCTTAGGGAACCTAGCGGGAGGGAGCACAGATACGCAGTATTTT. V and J are TRBV11-2 and TRBJ2-3; TRBD2 aligns across 12 bases. Per the germline V gene, CDR1 is SGHAT and CDR2 is FQNNGV. The CDR3 consists of 18 residues. V was pared by 1 base and J by 0 bases, with 5 bases of the junction left unmatched.

The chain has TRBV6-1 and TRBJ2-3; no clear D gene. This CDR3 region has 16 residues. The V gene lost 2 bases and the J gene lost 2 bases, with 14 bases spanning the gap. CDR1 is MNHNS, CDR2 SASEGT, per germline. In DNA form, the CDR3 reads TGTGCCAGCAGTGAAAGGAGTAGGGTCCCCACAGATACGCAGTATTTT. As protein: CASSERSRVPTDTQYF.

In this sample, this clone turned up a few times. The genes are TRBV6-1 and TRBJ1-6; D remains unclear. V was clipped by 6 bases and J by 7 bases, with 13 bases between them. The germline CDR1 and CDR2 sequences are MNHNS and SASEGT. The CDR3 covers 14 residues. The CDR3 is CASRSRLSNSPLHF. In DNA form, the CDR3 reads TGTGCCAGCAGGTCTAGACTTTCGAATTCACCCCTCCACTTT.

The chain recombines TRBV5-4 with TRBJ2-2, with D perhaps given as TRBD1 or TRBD2 (5 bases each). CDR3 size: 14 residues. V was trimmed by 7 bases and J by 1 base, leaving 11 bases between them. Germline assignment: CDR1 SGHNT and CDR2 YYREEE (reference sequence). The CDR3 DNA reads as TGTGCCAGCGGCCGGGACGTGAACACCGGGGAGCTGTTTTTT. Protein sequence: CASGRDVNTGELFF.

The rearrangement links TRBV5-1 to TRBJ2-1; TRBD2 aligns across 10 bases. The CDR3 has 15 residues. V shed 4 bases, J shed 2 bases, and the junction held 3 bases outside the gene matches. Per the germline V gene, CDR1 is SGHRS and CDR2 is YFSETQ. The CDR3 nucleotides read TGCGCCAGCAGCGTAGCGGGGGGAGCCTACAATGAGCAGTTCTTC. This encodes CASSVAGGAYNEQFF.